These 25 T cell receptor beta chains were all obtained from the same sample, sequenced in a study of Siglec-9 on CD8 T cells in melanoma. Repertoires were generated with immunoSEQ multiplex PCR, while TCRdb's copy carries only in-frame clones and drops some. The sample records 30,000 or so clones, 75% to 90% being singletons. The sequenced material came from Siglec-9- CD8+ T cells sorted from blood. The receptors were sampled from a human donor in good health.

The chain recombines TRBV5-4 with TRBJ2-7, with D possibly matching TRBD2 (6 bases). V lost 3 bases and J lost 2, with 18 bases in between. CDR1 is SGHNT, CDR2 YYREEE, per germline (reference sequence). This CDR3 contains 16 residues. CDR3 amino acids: CASSSRGTHSPYEQYF. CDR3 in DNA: TGTGCCAGCAGCTCCCGGGGGACCCACAGCCCCTACGAGCAGTACTTC.

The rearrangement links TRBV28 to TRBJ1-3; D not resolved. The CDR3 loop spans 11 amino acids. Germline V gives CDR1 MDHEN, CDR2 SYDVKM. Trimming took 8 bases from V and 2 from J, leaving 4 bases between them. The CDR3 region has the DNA TGTGCCAGCTTAACTGGAAACACCATATATTTT. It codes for CASLTGNTIYF.

The CDR3 sequence is CASSLTSQGEAFF. CDR3 DNA: TGTGCCAGCAGCCTCACCTCGCAGGGCGAAGCTTTCTTT. This rearrangement joins TRBV7-3 to TRBJ1-1; possibly TRBD1 for D (5 bases). The CDR3 is 13 amino acids. The V end lost 5 bases, the J end lost 8 bases, and 15 bases lay between the germline ends. Looked up from germline, CDR1 is SGHTA and CDR2 is FQGTGA.

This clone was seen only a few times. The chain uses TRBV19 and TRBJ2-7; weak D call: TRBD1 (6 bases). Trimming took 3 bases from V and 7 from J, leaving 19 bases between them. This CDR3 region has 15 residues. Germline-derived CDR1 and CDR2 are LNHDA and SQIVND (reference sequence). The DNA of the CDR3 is TGTGCCAGTAGTATGGCGGACAGATCTATACGAGAGCAGTACTTC. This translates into CASSMADRSIREQYF. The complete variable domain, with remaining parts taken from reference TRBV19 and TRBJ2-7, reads DGGITQSPKYLFRKEGQNVTLSCEQNLNHDAMYWYRQDPGQGLRLIYYSQIVNDFQKGDIAEGYSVSREKKESFPLTVTSAQKNPTAFYLCASSMADRSIREQYFGPGTRLTVT.

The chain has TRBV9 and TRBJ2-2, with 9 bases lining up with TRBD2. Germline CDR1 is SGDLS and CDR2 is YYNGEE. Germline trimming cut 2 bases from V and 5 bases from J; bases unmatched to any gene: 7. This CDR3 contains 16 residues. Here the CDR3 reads CASSVRVAGDTGELFF. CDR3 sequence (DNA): TGTGCCAGCAGCGTTCGGGTAGCGGGGGATACCGGGGAGCTGTTTTTT.

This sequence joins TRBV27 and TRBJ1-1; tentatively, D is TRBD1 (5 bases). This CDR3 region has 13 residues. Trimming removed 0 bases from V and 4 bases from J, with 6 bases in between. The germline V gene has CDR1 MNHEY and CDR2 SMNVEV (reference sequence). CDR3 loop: CASSLSQGTEAFF. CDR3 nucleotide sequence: TGTGCCAGCAGTTTATCCCAGGGCACTGAAGCTTTCTTT.

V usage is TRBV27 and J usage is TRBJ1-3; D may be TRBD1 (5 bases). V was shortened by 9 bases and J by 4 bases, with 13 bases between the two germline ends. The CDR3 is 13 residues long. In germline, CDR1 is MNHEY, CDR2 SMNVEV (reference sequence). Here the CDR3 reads CASRQGPGNTIYF. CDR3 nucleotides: TGTGCCAGTAGGCAGGGTCCCGGAAACACCATATATTTT.

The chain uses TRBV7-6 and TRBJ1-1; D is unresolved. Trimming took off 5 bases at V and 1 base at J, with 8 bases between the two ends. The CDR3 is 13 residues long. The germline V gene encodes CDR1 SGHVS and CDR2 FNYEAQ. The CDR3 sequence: CASSPQGNTEAFF. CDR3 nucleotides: TGTGCCAGCAGCCCCCAAGGGAACACTGAAGCTTTCTTT.

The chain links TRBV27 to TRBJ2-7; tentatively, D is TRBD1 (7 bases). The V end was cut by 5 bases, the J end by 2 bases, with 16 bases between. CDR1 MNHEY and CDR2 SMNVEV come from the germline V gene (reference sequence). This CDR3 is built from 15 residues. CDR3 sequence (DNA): TGTGCCAGCAGTCCCTCGGCGGGACAGACCTACGAGCAGTACTTC. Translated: CASSPSAGQTYEQYF.

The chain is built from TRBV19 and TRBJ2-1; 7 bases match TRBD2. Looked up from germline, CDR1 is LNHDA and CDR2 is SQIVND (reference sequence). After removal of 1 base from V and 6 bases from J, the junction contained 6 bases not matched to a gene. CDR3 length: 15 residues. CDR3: CASSIAGQRGNEQFF. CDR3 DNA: TGTGCCAGTAGTATAGCCGGGCAGCGGGGCAATGAGCAGTTCTTC.

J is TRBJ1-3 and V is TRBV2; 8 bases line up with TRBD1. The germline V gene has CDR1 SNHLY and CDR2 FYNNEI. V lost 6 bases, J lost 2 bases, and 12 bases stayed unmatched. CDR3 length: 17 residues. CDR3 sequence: CASRKTRTGRTGNTIYF. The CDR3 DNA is TGTGCCAGCAGGAAAACTCGGACAGGGCGGACTGGAAACACCATATATTTT. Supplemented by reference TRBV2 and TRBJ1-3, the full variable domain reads EPEVTQTPSHQVTQMGQEVILRCVPISNHLYFYWYRQILGQKVEFLVSFYNNEISEKSEIFDDQFSVERPDGSNFTLKIRSTKLEDSAMYFCASRKTRTGRTGNTIYFGEGSWLTVV.

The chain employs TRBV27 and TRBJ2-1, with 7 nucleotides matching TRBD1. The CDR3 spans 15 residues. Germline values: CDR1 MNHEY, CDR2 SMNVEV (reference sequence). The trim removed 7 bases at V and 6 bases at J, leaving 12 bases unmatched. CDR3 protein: CASTPQGGPGNEQFF. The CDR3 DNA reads TGTGCCAGCACCCCACAAGGGGGCCCCGGCAATGAGCAGTTCTTC.

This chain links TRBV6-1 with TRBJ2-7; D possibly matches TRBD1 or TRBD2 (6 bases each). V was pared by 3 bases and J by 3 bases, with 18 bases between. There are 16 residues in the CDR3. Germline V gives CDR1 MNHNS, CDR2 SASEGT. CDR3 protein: CASSDPWGRGIYEQYF. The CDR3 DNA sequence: TGTGCCAGCAGTGACCCGTGGGGGCGGGGAATCTACGAGCAGTACTTC.

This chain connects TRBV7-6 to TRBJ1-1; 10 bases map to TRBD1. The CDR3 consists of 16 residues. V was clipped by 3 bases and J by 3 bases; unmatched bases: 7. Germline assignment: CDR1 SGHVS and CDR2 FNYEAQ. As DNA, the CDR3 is TGTGCCAGCAGCTTGACAGGGGGCAATTATCACACTGAAGCTTTCTTT. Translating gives CASSLTGGNYHTEAFF. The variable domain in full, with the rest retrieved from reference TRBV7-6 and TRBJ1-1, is GAGVSQSPRYKVTKRGQDVALRCDPISGHVSLYWYRQALGQGPEFLTYFNYEAQQDKSGLPNDRFSAERPEGSISTLTIQRTEQRDSAMYRCASSLTGGNYHTEAFFGQGTRLTVV.

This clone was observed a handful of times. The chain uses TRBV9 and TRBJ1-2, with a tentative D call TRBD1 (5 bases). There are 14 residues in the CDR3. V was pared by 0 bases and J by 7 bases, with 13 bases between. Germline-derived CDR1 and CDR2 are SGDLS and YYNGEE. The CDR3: CASSVGQGLIGYTF. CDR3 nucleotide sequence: TGTGCCAGCAGCGTAGGCCAGGGACTGATTGGCTACACCTTC.

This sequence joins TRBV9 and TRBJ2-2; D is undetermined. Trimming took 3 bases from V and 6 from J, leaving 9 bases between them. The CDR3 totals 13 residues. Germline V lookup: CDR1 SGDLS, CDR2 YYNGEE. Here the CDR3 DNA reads TGTGCCAGCAGCGGATACAGCGCCGGGGAGCTGTTTTTT. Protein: CASSGYSAGELFF.

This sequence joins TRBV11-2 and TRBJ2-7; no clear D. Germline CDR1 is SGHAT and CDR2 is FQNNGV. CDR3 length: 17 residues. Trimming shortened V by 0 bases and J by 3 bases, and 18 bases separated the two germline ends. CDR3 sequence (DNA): TGTGCCAGCAGCTTAGATGATCGGCACCCGGAGCACTACGAGCAGTACTTC. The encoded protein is CASSLDDRHPEHYEQYF.

CDR3 amino acids: CASSFGSNQPQHF. In DNA form, the CDR3 reads TGTGCCAGCAGCTTTGGTAGCAATCAGCCCCAGCATTTT. The rearrangement uses TRBV7-2 and TRBJ1-5; D is uncertain. The V end lost 3 bases, the J end lost 0 bases, and 3 bases lay between the germline ends. Looked up from germline, CDR1 is SGHTA and CDR2 is FQGNSA. The CDR3 is made up of 13 amino acids. The full variable domain, rest sourced from reference TRBV7-2 and TRBJ1-5, is GAGVSQSPSNKVTEKGKDVELRCDPISGHTALYWYRQSLGQGLEFLIYFQGNSAPDKSGLPSDRFSAERTGGSVSTLTIQRTQQEDSAVYLCASSFGSNQPQHFGDGTRLSIL.

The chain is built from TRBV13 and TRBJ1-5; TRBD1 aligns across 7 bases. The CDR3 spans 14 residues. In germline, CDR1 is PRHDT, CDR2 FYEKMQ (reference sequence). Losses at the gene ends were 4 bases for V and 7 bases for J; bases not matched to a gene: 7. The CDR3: CASSSQGERQPQHF. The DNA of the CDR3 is TGTGCCAGCAGCTCCCAGGGGGAGAGGCAGCCCCAGCATTTT.

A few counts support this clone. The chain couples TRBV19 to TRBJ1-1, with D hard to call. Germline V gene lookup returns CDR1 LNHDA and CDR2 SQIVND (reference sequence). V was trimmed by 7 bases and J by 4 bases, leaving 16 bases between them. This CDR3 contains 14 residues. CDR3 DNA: TGTGCCAGTAATGGGCTTATGTCGATCACTGAAGCTTTCTTT. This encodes CASNGLMSITEAFF.

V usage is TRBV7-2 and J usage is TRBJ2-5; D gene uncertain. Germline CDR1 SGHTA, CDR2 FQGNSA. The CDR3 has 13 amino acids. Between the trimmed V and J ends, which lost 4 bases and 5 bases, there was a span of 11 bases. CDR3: CASSSHPRETQYF. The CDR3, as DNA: TGTGCCAGCAGCTCACACCCTCGGGAGACCCAGTACTTC. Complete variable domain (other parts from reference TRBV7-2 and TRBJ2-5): GAGVSQSPSNKVTEKGKDVELRCDPISGHTALYWYRQSLGQGLEFLIYFQGNSAPDKSGLPSDRFSAERTGGSVSTLTIQRTQQEDSAVYLCASSSHPRETQYFGPGTRLLVL.

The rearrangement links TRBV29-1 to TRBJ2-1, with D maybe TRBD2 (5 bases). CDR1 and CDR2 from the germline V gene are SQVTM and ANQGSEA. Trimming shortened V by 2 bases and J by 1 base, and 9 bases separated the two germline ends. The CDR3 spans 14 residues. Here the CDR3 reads CSVEQTGSYNEQFF. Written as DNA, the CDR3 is TGCAGCGTTGAACAGACGGGGTCCTACAATGAGCAGTTCTTC.

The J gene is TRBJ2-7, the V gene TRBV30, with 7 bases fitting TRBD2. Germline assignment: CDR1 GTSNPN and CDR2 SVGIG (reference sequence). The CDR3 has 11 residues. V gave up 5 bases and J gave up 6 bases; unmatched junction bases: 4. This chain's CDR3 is CAWGEGPEQYF. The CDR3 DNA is TGTGCCTGGGGGGAGGGTCCCGAGCAGTACTTC.

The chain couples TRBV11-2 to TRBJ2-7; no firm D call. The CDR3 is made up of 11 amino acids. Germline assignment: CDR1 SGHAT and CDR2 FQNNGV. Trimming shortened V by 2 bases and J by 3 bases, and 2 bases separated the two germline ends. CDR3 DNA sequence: TGTGCCAGCAGCTTAAACTACGAGCAGTACTTC. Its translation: CASSLNYEQYF. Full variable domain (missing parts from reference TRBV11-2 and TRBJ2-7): EAGVAQSPRYKIIEKRQSVAFWCNPISGHATLYWYQQILGQGPKLLIQFQNNGVVDDSQLPKDRFSAERLKGVDSTLKIQPAKLEDSAVYLCASSLNYEQYFGPGTRLTVT.

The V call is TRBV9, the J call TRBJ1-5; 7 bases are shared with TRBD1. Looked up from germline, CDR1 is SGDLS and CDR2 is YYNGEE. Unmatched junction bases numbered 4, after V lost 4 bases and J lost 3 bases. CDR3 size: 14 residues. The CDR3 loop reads CASSPGQLNQPQHF. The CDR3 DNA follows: TGTGCCAGCAGCCCGGGACAGCTCAATCAGCCCCAGCATTTT.